A single sample gave rise to the 8 T cell receptor beta chains below, sequenced in a study of cytomegalovirus exposure and HLA in healthy donors. With 60 Vbeta and 13 Jbeta primers, the PCR was carried out. Clones were read by immunoSEQ multiplex PCR, and TCRdb kept only the in-frame ones, dropping some. The sample lists 200,000 or so clones, 75% to 85% occurring once. Source material: PBMCs. The receptors originated from a woman in her late teens or twenties in good health and CMV-seronegative.

This clone was observed a handful of times. The J gene is TRBJ2-7, the V gene TRBV6-5; the match to TRBD2 covers 7 bases. Germline trimming cut 5 bases from V and 3 bases from J; bases unmatched to any gene: 1. This CDR3 spans 12 amino acids. Germline V gene data show CDR1 as MNHEY and CDR2 as SVGAGI. The CDR3 loop reads CASSGGGYEQYF. CDR3 bases: TGTGCCAGCAGTGGCGGGGGCTACGAGCAGTACTTC.

The genes are TRBV2 and TRBJ2-5; 10 bases agree with TRBD2. The germline V gene encodes CDR1 SNHLY and CDR2 FYNNEI. After removal of 2 bases from V and 5 bases from J, the junction contained 8 bases not matched to a gene. This CDR3 spans 16 amino acids. CDR3 amino acids: CASSEPLLAGQETQYF. For the CDR3, the DNA is TGTGCCAGCAGTGAACCGTTACTAGCGGGGCAGGAGACCCAGTACTTC.

This sequence joins TRBV5-8 and TRBJ2-3; 10 bases align to TRBD1. Losses at the gene ends were 6 bases for V and 3 bases for J; bases not matched to a gene: 7. The CDR3 is 15 amino acids. Germline V gene sequence: CDR1 SGHTS, CDR2 YDEGEE. The CDR3, as DNA: TGTGCCAGCATCATCGGACAGGGGGGAACAGATACGCAGTATTTT. It encodes CASIIGQGGTDTQYF.

This clone was picked up one time. One junction end does not reproduce the germline sequence, and a read error may be involved. J is TRBJ1-3 and V is TRBV7-9; D remains ambiguous. The CDR3 extends over 12 amino acids. CDR1 SEHNR and CDR2 FQNEAQ come from the germline V gene (reference sequence). CDR3: CSSSPLGNTIYF. CDR3 bases: TGTTCCAGCAGCCCCTTGGGAAACACCATATATTTT. Full variable domain (rest looked up from reference TRBV7-9 and TRBJ1-3): DTGVSQNPRHKITKRGQNVTFRCDPISEHNRLYWYRQTLGQGPEFLTYFQNEAQLEKSRLLSDRFSAERPKGSFSTLEIQRTEQGDSAMYLCSSSPLGNTIYFGEGSWLTVV.

This clone was seen more than once but under ten times. This sequence joins TRBV13 and TRBJ2-5; perhaps TRBD1 as D (5 bases). The CDR3 totals 13 residues. The germline gives CDR1 PRHDT, CDR2 FYEKMQ (reference sequence). Trimming cost V 1 base and J 2 bases, with 5 bases left between them. The CDR3 protein is CASSLEGQETQYF. CDR3 sequence (DNA): TGTGCCAGCAGCTTAGAGGGGCAAGAGACCCAGTACTTC. Full variable domain (remainder filled in from reference TRBV13 and TRBJ2-5): AAGVIQSPRHLIKEKRETATLKCYPIPRHDTVYWYQQGPGQDPQFLISFYEKMQSDKGSIPDRFSAQQFSDYHSELNMSSLELGDSALYFCASSLEGQETQYFGPGTRLLVL.

This sequence joins TRBV19 and TRBJ2-1; D may be TRBD1 (5 bases). CDR1 is LNHDA, CDR2 SQIVND, per germline (reference sequence). The CDR3 is 15 amino acids. Trimming took 3 bases from V and 0 from J, leaving 9 bases between them. The CDR3 DNA follows: TGTGCCAGTAGTATGGGGCTCAGCTCCTACAATGAGCAGTTCTTC. It codes for CASSMGLSSYNEQFF.

The rearrangement joins TRBV7-6 to TRBJ2-5; 10 positions agree with TRBD1. There are 18 residues in the CDR3. With 6 bases clipped from V and 1 base from J, the junction kept 14 bases outside the gene matches. Per germline, CDR1 SGHVS and CDR2 FNYEAQ. CDR3 residues: CASSSHRAGTGVQETQYF. The CDR3 region has the DNA TGTGCCAGCAGTTCACATAGAGCCGGGACAGGGGTCCAAGAGACCCAGTACTTC.

The chain combines TRBV21-1 with TRBJ2-5; the D call TRBD1 from the table was never checked on the DNA. TRBV21-1 is reported as a pseudogene. This CDR3 has 22 residues. CDR3 coding DNA: TGTGCCAGCAGCAAAATTGGGAAACTCAAAAGAAAGACAGGGAAACTTGTGGAGACCCAGTACTTC. This translates into CASSKIGKLKRKTGKLVETQYF.